This section outlines one T cell receptor beta chain sequence together with its context. This clone has at least ten counts. Its antigen is not yet known. Per-base quality was not reported, and no clone a single base away is much larger than it. Peripheral blood samples were provided by related bone marrow donors on the day of marrow donation. Mononuclear cells from peripheral blood and bone marrow were separated by Ficoll-Hypaque density centrifugation and then cryopreserved. The data derive from a study of T cells after posttransplantation cyclophosphamide listed by TCRdb under 2016. For the wider study: Using TRB sequencing, the study followed how the T cell repertoire reconstituted after myeloablative bone marrow transplantation in which posttransplantation cyclophosphamide served as GVHD prophylaxis. Antigen receptor sequencing was done on samples from 35 PTCy-treated patients and from approximately 15 related bone marrow donors of those patients. Blood from every one of the roughly 33 PTCy patients who had 1-year posttransplant specimens underwent TRB sequencing. Up to about 3 additional blood samples from 2 to 5.2 years after transplant were also TRB-sequenced in 3 patients, as was pretransplant blood from several patients. Because TRA and TRB clonality correlated tightly in fewer than ten samples, later TCR analyses were limited to TRB. Public TRB sequences were queried against a database of over 3,000 sequences associated with responses to pathogens, tumor antigens, self-antigens and alloantigens.

TRB sequencing used genomic DNA with the immunoSEQ assay at survey resolution or the hsTCRB kit. In the source study's methods: The immunoSEQ software handled initial read processing, and the LymphoSeq R package was used for repertoire analyses. Clonality was calculated as 1 minus normalized Shannon entropy, and the Gini coefficient was also calculated for each TRB dataset. Phenotypes of unsorted samples were inferred by mapping TRB sequences from sorted subsets of the recipient or donor onto unsorted samples of the same recipient. Entries here come from immuneACCESS through TCRdb and include only in-frame sequences with V and J called. Some clones fail to appear in such tables; in the studies checked, an unresolved V gene covers under half of the shortfall, and the cause of the remainder is unknown. That table supplies the V and J calls and clone size; D and trimming were determined from the DNA. The table shows some 31,000 clones here, with no singletons. The biggest ten clones account for around 5% of the sample.

The CDR1 and CDR2 encoded by the germline V gene are LGHNA and YNFKEQ. From V the trimming removes 0 bases and from J it removes 5 bases, while the gene matches leave 5 bases of the junction unaccounted for. The CDR3 covers 16 residues, taking in both the cysteine and the phenylalanine. The retained sequence is limited to the CDR3, 48 bases, with the frame set at the first base. Beyond this particular receptor, the publication reports: The TRB repertoires of T cells infiltrating skin or the GI tract showed only limited overlap with the TRB repertoires found in blood. Across around 48 patients, recipient CMV seropositivity and CMV reactivation were highly associated with TRB clonality; PTCy diversity was similar to CNI/methotrexate controls. Donor-recipient similarity was low at 1-2 months but rose over the first year, and later blood repertoires were often dominated by donor CD8+ memory clones.

The TCR was taken from a woman between 25 and 40 years old in good health and a related stem cell transplant donor. The sample consisted of PBMCs. Here the chain combines TRBV4-2 and TRBJ2-7, and 12 junctional nucleotides match TRBD1. DNA sequence: TGTGCCAGCAGCCAAGATCCGGGACAGGGGGCCGACGAGCAGTACTTC. This is translated as CASSQDPGQGADEQYF.